This T cell receptor beta chain was profiled in a study of radiotherapy plus CTLA-4 blockade in lung cancer. Study conclusions and caveats: The study found tumor-derived TCR clones expanded in blood after radiotherapy plus ipilimumab.

On this clone: Its antigen is still unknown.

Method: immunoSEQ multiplex PCR; TCRdb's copy keeps in-frame clones and lacks some. Counted here are some 51,000 clones, roughly 77% occurring once; the ten biggest clones make up less than 3%. V shed 2 bases and J 5 bases; nucleotides not matched to a gene: 8. The germline V gene has CDR1 SGDLS and CDR2 YYNGEE. The CDR3 length is 16 residues. The source was peripheral blood, collected from a patient treated with radiotherapy plus ipilimumab. J is TRBJ2-5 and V is TRBV9, with 11 bases that match TRBD2. This receptor was identified in a human donor with non-small cell lung cancer whose response to radiotherapy plus ipilimumab could not be evaluated. In DNA form, the CDR3 reads TGTGCCAGCAGCGTCGGGACTAGCGGAGGGCAGGAGACCCAGTACTTC. This codes for CASSVGTSGGQETQYF.